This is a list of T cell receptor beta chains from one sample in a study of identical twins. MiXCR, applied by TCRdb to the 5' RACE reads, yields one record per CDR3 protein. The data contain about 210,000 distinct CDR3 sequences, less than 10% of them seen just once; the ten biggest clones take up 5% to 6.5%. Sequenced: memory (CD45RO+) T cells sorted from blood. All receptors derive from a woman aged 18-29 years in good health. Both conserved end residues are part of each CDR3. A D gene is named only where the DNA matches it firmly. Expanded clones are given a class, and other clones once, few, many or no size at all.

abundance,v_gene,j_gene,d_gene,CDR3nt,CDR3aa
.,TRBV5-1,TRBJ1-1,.,TGCGCCAGCAGCTTGGTACCCTCGAACACTGAAGCTTTCTTT,CASSLVPSNTEAFF
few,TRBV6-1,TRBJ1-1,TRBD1,TGTGCCAGCAGTGAACGGGACAGGCTCACTGAAGCTTTCTTT,CASSERDRLTEAFF
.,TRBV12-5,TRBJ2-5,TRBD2,TGTGCTAGTGGTTTGGGGACTAGCGGGAGAGAAGAGACCCAGTACTTC,CASGLGTSGREETQYF
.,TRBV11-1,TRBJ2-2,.,TGTGCCAGCAGCTTAGAGCCGTTGGGGAAGCTGTTTTTT,CASSLEPLGKLFF
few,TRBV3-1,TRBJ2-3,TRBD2,TGTGCCAGCAGCCAAGAAGGGAGGGCTACGCAGTATTTT,CASSQEGRATQYF
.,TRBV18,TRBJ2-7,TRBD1,TGTGCCAGCTCACCCCCTTGGACAGGGAAACCCATGGCCTACGAGCAGTACTTC,CASSPPWTGKPMAYEQYF
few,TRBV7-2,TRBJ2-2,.,TGTGCCAGCAGATACGGGGGACGGGACACCGGGGAGCTGTTTTTT,CASRYGGRDTGELFF
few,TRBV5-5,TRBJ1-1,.,TGTGCCAGCAGGACGACAGCGAACACTGAAGCTTTCTTT,CASRTTANTEAFF
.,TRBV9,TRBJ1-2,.,TGTGCCAGCAGCGGGGCCCTTGACCGTTTATATGGCTACACCTTC,CASSGALDRLYGYTF
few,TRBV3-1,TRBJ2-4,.,TGTGCCAGCAGCCCCGGGACAAGGGCCAAAAACATTCAGTACTTC,CASSPGTRAKNIQYF
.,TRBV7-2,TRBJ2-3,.,TGTGCCAGCAGCTTGAAGGGCCCCAAGTATTTT,CASSLKGPKYF
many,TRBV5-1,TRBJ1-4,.,TGCGCCAGCAGCGCTTCAGGAGCAACTAATGAAAAACTGTTTTTT,CASSASGATNEKLFF
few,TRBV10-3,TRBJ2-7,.,TGTGCCATCAGTGAGCCCCGGACCAGCTCCTACGAGCAGTACTTC,CAISEPRTSSYEQYF
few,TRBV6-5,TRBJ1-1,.,TGTGCCAGCAGTTGGGGGGCGATCACTGAAGCTTTCTTT,CASSWGAITEAFF
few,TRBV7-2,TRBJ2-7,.,TGTGCCAGCATGCTAGGAGGGGGGGCCTACGAGCAGTACTTC,CASMLGGGAYEQYF
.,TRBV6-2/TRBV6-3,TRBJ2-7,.,TGTGCCAGCAGTCGCCCTGCGGACAGTTACAGCTCCTACGAGCAGTACTTC,CASSRPADSYSSYEQYF
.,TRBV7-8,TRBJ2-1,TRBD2,TGTGCCAGCAGCCCCGCGGGAGGCAGCGATGAGCAGTTCTTC,CASSPAGGSDEQFF
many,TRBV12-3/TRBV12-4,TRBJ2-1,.,TGTGCCAGCAGCCCAGGAGCGGGTCGCGGCAACAATGAGCAGTTCTTC,CASSPGAGRGNNEQFF
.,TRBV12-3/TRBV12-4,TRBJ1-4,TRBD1,TGTGCCAGCGCGGACAGGGGTGAGGAAAAACTGTTTTTT,CASADRGEEKLFF
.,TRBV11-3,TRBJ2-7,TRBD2,TGTGCCTCAAAGGGGGGGACTAGTTATGCCTACGAGCAGTACTTC,CASKGGTSYAYEQYF
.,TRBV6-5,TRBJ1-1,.,TGTGCCAGCAGTTACTCGGGCTCAGGGGTCACTGAAGCTTTCTTT,CASSYSGSGVTEAFF
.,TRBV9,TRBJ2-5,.,TGTGCCAGCAGCGAAAAGATGGGACGACCAGGGGAGACCCAGTACTTC,CASSEKMGRPGETQYF
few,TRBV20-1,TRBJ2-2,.,TGCAGTGCACCCTCGAGGGGGGACACCGGGGAGCTGTTTTTT,CSAPSRGDTGELFF
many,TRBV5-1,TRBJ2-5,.,TGCGCCAGCGGACTAAATCTAGGGGAGACCCAGTACTTC,CASGLNLGETQYF
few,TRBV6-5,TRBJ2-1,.,TGTGCCAGCAGGAACGAGGTGGATGAGCAGTTCTTC,CASRNEVDEQFF
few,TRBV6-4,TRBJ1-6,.,TGTGCCAGCAGGGAAGCGGACAGAATAAATTCACCCCTCCACTTT,CASREADRINSPLHF
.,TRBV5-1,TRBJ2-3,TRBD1,TGCGCCACCCGACAGGGGCAAGGGGATACGCAGTATTTT,CATRQGQGDTQYF
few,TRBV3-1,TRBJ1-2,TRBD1,TGTGCCAGCAGCCTCTCGGACAGGGGCGGGGGCTACACCTTC,CASSLSDRGGGYTF
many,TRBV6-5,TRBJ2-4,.,TGTGCCAGCAGTTACTCGAGGGGGGGGAGAATTCAGTACTTC,CASSYSRGGRIQYF
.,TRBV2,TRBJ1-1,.,TGTGCCAGCAGTGTCCAGCTCCACACTGAAGCTTTCTTT,CASSVQLHTEAFF
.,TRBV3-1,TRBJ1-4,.,TGTGCCAGCAGAGCTCTCGAGAAGGAAGAAAAACTGTTTTTT,CASRALEKEEKLFF
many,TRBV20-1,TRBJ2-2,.,TGCAGTGCTAGCTTCCCGGGAGTACCCGGGGAGCTGTTTTTT,CSASFPGVPGELFF
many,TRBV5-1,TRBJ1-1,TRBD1,TGCGCCAGCAGCTTGGGAGGGGGCGATTCAGCTTTCTTT,CASSLGGGDSAFF
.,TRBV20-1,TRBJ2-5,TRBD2,TGCAGTGCTAGACCCGCGGGGGATCCCGAGACCCAGTACTTC,CSARPAGDPETQYF
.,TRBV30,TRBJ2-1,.,TGTGCCTGGAGTGCCCCTCTGGATGAGCAGTTCTTC,CAWSAPLDEQFF
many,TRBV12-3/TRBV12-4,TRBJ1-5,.,TGTGCCAGCAGCCCAGAGACAGGCATTAGCAATCAGCCCCAGCATTTT,CASSPETGISNQPQHF
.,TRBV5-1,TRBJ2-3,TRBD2,TGCGCCAGCAGCAGCGGACCTAGCGGGGTGCGGGAGGCTACGCAGTATTTT,CASSSGPSGVREATQYF
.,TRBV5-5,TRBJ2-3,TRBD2,TGTGCCAGCAGACGGGGGGGAGATACGCAGTATTTT,CASRRGGDTQYF
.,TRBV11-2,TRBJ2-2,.,TGTGCCAGCAGCTTAGATTATCGAAGGCCGAACACCGGGGAGCTGTTTTTT,CASSLDYRRPNTGELFF
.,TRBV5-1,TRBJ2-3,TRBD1,TGCGCCAGCAGAAAGGGGACAGTCAGAGATACGCAGTATTTT,CASRKGTVRDTQYF
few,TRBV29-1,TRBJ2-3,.,TGCAGCGTTGAGACCCCTACTAGCACAGATACGCAGTATTTT,CSVETPTSTDTQYF
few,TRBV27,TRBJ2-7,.,TGTGCCAGCAGTACGTCTCGTGGCTACGAGCAGTACTTC,CASSTSRGYEQYF
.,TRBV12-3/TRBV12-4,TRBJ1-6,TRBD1,TGTGCCAGCAGTTTACGTGGGACAGAGAATTCACCCCTCCACTTT,CASSLRGTENSPLHF
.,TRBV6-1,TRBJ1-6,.,TGTGCCAGCAGCGCAGTGGGGGGGGTTGGGTCACCCCTCCACTTT,CASSAVGGVGSPLHF
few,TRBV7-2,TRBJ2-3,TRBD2,TGTGCCAGCAGCTTAGGCGGGAGGGCCTTTGGAGATACGCAGTATTTT,CASSLGGRAFGDTQYF
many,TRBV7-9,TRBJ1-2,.,TGTGCCAGCAGCTTTATACCTCAAAATGGCTACACCTTC,CASSFIPQNGYTF
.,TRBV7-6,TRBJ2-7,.,TGTGCCAGCAGCTTTTACGGGAGTGGGTACGAGCAGTACTTC,CASSFYGSGYEQYF
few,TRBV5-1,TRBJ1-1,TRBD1,TGCGCCAGCAGCTTACCCGCAGGGGGGACTGAAGCTTTCTTT,CASSLPAGGTEAFF
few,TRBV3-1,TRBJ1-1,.,TGTGCCAGCAGCCCACTGTGGGGGGGCAACACTGAAGCTTTCTTT,CASSPLWGGNTEAFF
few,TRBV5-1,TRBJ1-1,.,TGCGCCAGCAGCTTGGTTACTACAGACGGGGGAGCTTTCTTT,CASSLVTTDGGAFF
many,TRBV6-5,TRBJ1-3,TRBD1,TGTGCCAGCAGTTACGGGACAGGAGGAAACACCATATATTTT,CASSYGTGGNTIYF
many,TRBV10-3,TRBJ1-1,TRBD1,TGTGCCATCAATAGGGGACAGGGGGCGGCTGAAGCTTTCTTT,CAINRGQGAAEAFF
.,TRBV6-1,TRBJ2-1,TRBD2,TGTGCCAGCAGTGAAAAAGCGGGAGGAAGATACAATGAGCAGTTCTTC,CASSEKAGGRYNEQFF
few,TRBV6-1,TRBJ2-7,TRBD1,TGTGCCAGCAGGCCGGGACAGGGCCCTATGTACGAGCAGTACTTC,CASRPGQGPMYEQYF